This passage covers 24 T cell receptor beta chains from one sample sequenced in a study of T cells after yellow fever vaccination. Using its own MiXCR run on the 5' RACE reads, TCRdb lists one record per CDR3 protein. The sample lists roughly 300,000 distinct CDR3 sequences, roughly 6.8% occurring once. Sequenced here: PBMCs, sampled around 45 days after the first yellow fever vaccination. Receptor source: a man aged 18 to 29 who received the YFV17D yellow fever vaccine.

This clonotype was seen repeatedly, ten times or more. CDR3 sequence reads: CASSYTGGIGSQNTEAFF. In nucleotides, the CDR3 is TGTGCCAGCAGCTATACAGGGGGTATCGGCAGCCAGAACACTGAAGCTTTCTTT. The J gene is TRBJ1-1, the V gene TRBV11-1, with 8 positions matching TRBD1. Unmatched junction bases numbered 14, after V lost 4 bases and J lost 1 base. CDR1 and CDR2 (germline): SGHAT, FQDESV (reference sequence). The CDR3 consists of 18 residues.

This clonotype was detected a few times. The CDR3 coding sequence is TGCAGCGTTGTTCTTTCGAGGCGGCGGTTCACCGGGGAGCTGTTTTTT. It specifies CSVVLSRRRFTGELFF. This chain joins TRBV29-1 and TRBJ2-2; D is undetermined. V was pared by 4 bases and J by 4 bases, with 19 bases between. This CDR3 is 16 amino acids long. The germline V gene encodes CDR1 SQVTM and CDR2 ANQGSEA.

In its sample, this clonotype was seen a few times. The V call is TRBV7-2, the J call TRBJ2-3; D uncertain. Germline V gives CDR1 SGHTA, CDR2 FQGNSA. Trimming took 5 bases from V and 9 from J, leaving 12 bases between them. This CDR3 is built from 12 residues. This CDR3 is CASSRYPETQYF. DNA of the CDR3: TGTGCCAGCAGCCGTTATCCGGAGACGCAGTATTTT.

J is TRBJ1-1 and V is TRBV20-1, with D perhaps TRBD1 (6 bases). This CDR3 comprises 16 residues. Trimming left V 4 bases short and J 5 bases short, with 23 bases between. The germline gives CDR1 DFQATT, CDR2 SNEGSKA (reference sequence). CDR3 protein: CSATSLRGAVGTEAFF. CDR3 DNA: TGCAGTGCTACATCTCTAAGGGGGGCGGTGGGGACTGAAGCTTTCTTT.

The chain combines TRBV14 with TRBJ1-6; maybe TRBD1 (5 bases). In germline, CDR1 is SGHDN, CDR2 FVKESK. The CDR3 sequence is 17 residues long. The V end was cut by 2 bases, the J end by 0 bases, with 11 bases between. The CDR3 sequence is CASSQQGPSSYNSPLHF. The CDR3 DNA reads as TGTGCCAGCAGCCAACAGGGTCCGAGCTCCTATAATTCACCCCTCCACTTT.

The chain employs TRBV5-1 and TRBJ2-3, with 7 positions matching TRBD1. V dropped 4 bases and J dropped 0; count of bases not matched to a gene: 5. The CDR3 extends over 15 amino acids. The V gene's germline CDR1 is SGHRS and CDR2 YFSETQ. DNA of the CDR3: TGCGCCAGCAGCACGGGACAGACTAGCACAGATACGCAGTATTTT. As protein: CASSTGQTSTDTQYF.

This clonotype occurred a few times. The V gene is TRBV5-1, the J gene TRBJ2-7; 9 bases align to TRBD1. Losses at the gene ends were 0 bases for V and 3 bases for J; bases not matched to a gene: 1. This CDR3 is built from 14 residues. Germline lookup yields CDR1 SGHRS and CDR2 YFSETQ. The CDR3 loop is CASSLATGGYEQYF. The CDR3 bases are TGCGCCAGCAGCTTGGCGACAGGGGGCTACGAGCAGTACTTC. The variable domain in full, completed from reference TRBV5-1 and TRBJ2-7, reads KAGVTQTPRYLIKTRGQQVTLSCSPISGHRSVSWYQQTPGQGLQFLFEYFSETQRNKGNFPGRFSGRQFSNSRSEMNVSTLELGDSALYLCASSLATGGYEQYFGPGTRLTVT.

The V and J genes are TRBV20-1 and TRBJ1-6, with TRBD1 identical over 9 bases. Germline V gene data show CDR1 as DFQATT and CDR2 as SNEGSKA (reference sequence). The CDR3 is made up of 17 amino acids. V was clipped by 2 bases and J by 9 bases; unmatched bases: 14. As DNA, the CDR3 is TGCAGTGCTAGACCACCGGGACAGGGATTATCGGGTTCACCCCTCCACTTT. The encoded protein is CSARPPGQGLSGSPLHF.

This clonotype was recorded many times. V is TRBV3-1 and J is TRBJ1-6, with 10 positions matching TRBD1. V was clipped by 4 bases and J by 13 bases; unmatched bases: 7. The CDR3 is 14 amino acids. CDR1 is LGHDT and CDR2 is YNNKEL in the germline V gene (reference sequence). The CDR3 is CASSPRQGAGPLHF. The CDR3 DNA is TGTGCCAGCAGCCCACGACAGGGGGCAGGGCCCCTCCACTTT.

This clonotype was detected only a few times. The DNA for the CDR3 is TGTGCCAGCAGACCGGACAGGGGGCCAAACACCGGGGAGCTGTTTTTT. Translating it yields CASRPDRGPNTGELFF. This chain connects TRBV28 to TRBJ2-2; 11 bases align to TRBD1. V trimming: 6 bases; J trimming: 2 bases; junction bases outside the gene matches: 5. CDR3 length: 16 residues. Germline-derived CDR1 and CDR2 are MDHEN and SYDVKM.

This clonotype was seen a few times. J is TRBJ1-4 and V is TRBV4-3; D possibly corresponds to TRBD1 (5 bases). Germline CDR1 is LGHNA and CDR2 is YSLEER. V dropped 3 bases and J dropped 0 bases, with 11 bases sitting between them. The CDR3 is 16 amino acids. The CDR3: CASSHPQGATNEKLFF. The CDR3 coding sequence is TGCGCCAGCAGCCATCCCCAGGGTGCAACTAATGAAAAACTGTTTTTT.

This clonotype has just a few counts. J is TRBJ2-3 and V is TRBV5-1; 13 bases are a match to TRBD2. The V and J ends lost 4 bases and 2 bases, in that order; junction bases with no gene match: 7. CDR1 is SGHRS and CDR2 is YFSETQ in the germline V gene. This CDR3 comprises 17 residues. CDR3 sequence (DNA): TGCGCCAGCAGCCCAAAACTAGCGGGGGGGGTCACAGATACGCAGTATTTT. It translates to CASSPKLAGGVTDTQYF.

J is TRBJ1-4 and V is TRBV5-8; D not certain. There are 13 residues in the CDR3. V lost 0 bases to trimming and J lost 10 bases, with 10 bases between them. Germline V CDR1 and CDR2: SGHTS, YDEGEE. CDR3 residues: CASSLDGFGKLFF. The CDR3, as DNA: TGTGCCAGCAGCTTGGATGGGTTTGGAAAACTGTTTTTT.

The chain employs TRBV5-8 and TRBJ2-1; 9 positions agree with TRBD2. V lost 0 bases to trimming and J lost 4 bases; unmatched junction nucleotides: 8. This CDR3 has 17 amino acids. Looked up from germline, CDR1 is SGHTS and CDR2 is YDEGEE. In DNA, the CDR3 is TGTGCCAGCAGCTTGGAATGGCCAGCGGGGGGTTACAATGAGCAGTTCTTC. Encoded protein: CASSLEWPAGGYNEQFF.

This clonotype showed up just a few times. The chain links TRBV20-1 to TRBJ1-6; D is ambiguous. With 2 bases removed from V and 7 bases from J, the gap between germline ends came to 12 bases. The CDR3 has 14 amino acids. Germline V CDR1 and CDR2: DFQATT, SNEGSKA (reference sequence). The CDR3 spells CSARSRSGNSPLHF. The CDR3 DNA is TGCAGTGCTAGATCTCGCAGCGGGAATTCACCCCTCCACTTT.

This clonotype was seen a handful of times. The rearrangement joins TRBV3-1 to TRBJ2-5; possible D gene TRBD2, 5 bases. Germline CDR1 LGHDT, CDR2 YNNKEL (reference sequence). This CDR3 comprises 16 residues. V gave up 0 bases and J gave up 1 base, with 12 bases separating them. The CDR3 DNA is TGTGCCAGCAGCCAAGAAGGAGGCGGGCTCCAAGAGACCCAGTACTTC. Protein: CASSQEGGGLQETQYF.

The chain joins TRBV6-6 to TRBJ1-4; the D is unclear. The V and J ends lost 8 bases and 8 bases respectively, with 9 bases between them. Germline V CDR1 and CDR2: MNHNY, SVGAGI (reference sequence). The length of the CDR3 is 11 residues. CDR3 protein: CASVFEEKLFF. For the CDR3, the DNA is TGTGCCAGCGTTTTCGAGGAAAAACTGTTTTTT.

CDR3 bases: TGTGCCAGCAGTTTCGGCAGCAAACCGAACAATGAGCAGTTCTTC. The encoded protein is CASSFGSKPNNEQFF. This chain uses TRBV12-3 or TRBV12-4 with TRBJ2-1; the D is unclear. V was cut by 3 bases and J by 5 bases, with 14 bases left in between. This CDR3 has 15 amino acids.

The table lists this clonotype with a few counts. V gene TRBV20-1 combines with J gene TRBJ2-3, with TRBD2 matching over 11 bases. The V segment lost 2 bases and the J segment 5 bases; nucleotides outside the gene matches: 6. The CDR3 contains 15 residues. Germline V gene lookup returns CDR1 DFQATT and CDR2 SNEGSKA (reference sequence). CDR3 nucleotides: TGCAGTGCTAGAAGTAGCGGGGGGGCCGGAGATACGCAGTATTTT. Protein: CSARSSGGAGDTQYF.

The chain couples TRBV7-3 to TRBJ2-1; a weak D match, TRBD2 (6 bases). The CDR3 is 13 amino acids. V lost 5 bases and J lost 4, with 9 bases in between. Per the germline V gene, CDR1 is SGHTA and CDR2 is FQGTGA. The CDR3 coding sequence is TGTGCCAGCAGCCAGGACTATTACAATGAGCAGTTCTTC. This codes for CASSQDYYNEQFF.

There are a few counts of this clonotype. The rearrangement links TRBV9 to TRBJ2-2, with unresolved D. CDR3 length equals 14 residues. Germline V gives CDR1 SGDLS, CDR2 YYNGEE. Trimming removed 1 base at V and 7 bases at J, with 11 bases between. The CDR3 DNA sequence: TGTGCCAGCAGCGTACTTGGAGTGGGCGGGGAGCTGTTTTTT. This codes for CASSVLGVGGELFF.

The chain recombines TRBV20-1 with TRBJ2-4; 16 bases align to TRBD2. V gave up 6 bases and J gave up 1 base; unmatched junction bases: 6. Germline V CDR1 and CDR2: DFQATT, SNEGSKA (reference sequence). The CDR3 sequence is 17 residues long. The CDR3 region has the DNA TGCAGTGCGACGGGACTAGCGGGGGGGCTCGCCAAAAACATTCAGTACTTC. Its protein is CSATGLAGGLAKNIQYF.

As regards this clonotype: Its ends do not fully match the called genes, so a read error is possible. V usage is TRBV20-1 and J usage is TRBJ1-1; TRBD1 matches at 9 bases. Germline V gene data show CDR1 as DFQATT and CDR2 as SNEGSKA (reference sequence). The CDR3 has 12 amino acids. The CDR3 DNA is TGCAGTGCCCCCGCCCCGGGACAGGGTCATCGATTT. This codes for CSAPAPGQGHRF.

J is TRBJ2-7 and V is TRBV7-9; TRBD1 matches at 11 bases. The V gene's germline CDR1 is SEHNR and CDR2 FQNEAQ (reference sequence). J was trimmed by 4 bases and V by 4 bases; bases with no gene match: 0. The CDR3 totals 13 residues. CDR3 DNA: TGTGCCAGCAGCTGGGACAGGGGGTACGAGCAGTACGTC. Translation gives CASSWDRGYEQYV.